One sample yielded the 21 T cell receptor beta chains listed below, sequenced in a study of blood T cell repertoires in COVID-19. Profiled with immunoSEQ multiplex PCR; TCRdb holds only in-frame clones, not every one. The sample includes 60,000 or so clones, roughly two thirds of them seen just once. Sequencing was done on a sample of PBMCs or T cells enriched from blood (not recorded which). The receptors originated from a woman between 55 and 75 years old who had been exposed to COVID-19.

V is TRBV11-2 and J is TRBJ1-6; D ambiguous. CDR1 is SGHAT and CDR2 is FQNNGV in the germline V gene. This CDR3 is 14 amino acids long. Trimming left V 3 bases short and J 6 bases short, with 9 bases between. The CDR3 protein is CASSLSDTNSPLHF. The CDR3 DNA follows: TGTGCCAGCAGCTTGTCCGACACTAATTCACCCCTCCACTTT.

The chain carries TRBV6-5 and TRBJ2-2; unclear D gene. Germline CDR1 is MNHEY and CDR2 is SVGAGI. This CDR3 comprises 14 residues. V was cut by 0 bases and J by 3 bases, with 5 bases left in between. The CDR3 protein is CASSYSSDTGELFF. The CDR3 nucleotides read TGTGCCAGCAGTTACTCGAGTGACACCGGGGAGCTGTTTTTT.

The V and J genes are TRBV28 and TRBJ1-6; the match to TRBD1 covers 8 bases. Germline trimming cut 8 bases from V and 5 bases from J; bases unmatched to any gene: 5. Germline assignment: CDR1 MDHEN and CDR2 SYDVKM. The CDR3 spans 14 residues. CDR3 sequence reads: CASGRTGNNSPLHF. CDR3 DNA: TGTGCCAGCGGCCGGACAGGGAATAATTCACCCCTCCACTTT.

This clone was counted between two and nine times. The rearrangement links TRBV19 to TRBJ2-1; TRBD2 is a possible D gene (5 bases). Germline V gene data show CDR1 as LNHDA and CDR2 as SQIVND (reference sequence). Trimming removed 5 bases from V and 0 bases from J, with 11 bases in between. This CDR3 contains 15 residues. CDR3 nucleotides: TGTGCCAGTAGTCTCGACCGGGGCTCCTACAATGAGCAGTTCTTC. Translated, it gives CASSLDRGSYNEQFF.

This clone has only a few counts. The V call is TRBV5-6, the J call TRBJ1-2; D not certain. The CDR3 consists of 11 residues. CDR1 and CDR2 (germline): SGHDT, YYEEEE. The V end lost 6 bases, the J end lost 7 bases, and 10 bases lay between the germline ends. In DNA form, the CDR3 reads TGTGCCAGCAAAAGGCAGGTTGGCTACACCTTC. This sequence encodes CASKRQVGYTF.

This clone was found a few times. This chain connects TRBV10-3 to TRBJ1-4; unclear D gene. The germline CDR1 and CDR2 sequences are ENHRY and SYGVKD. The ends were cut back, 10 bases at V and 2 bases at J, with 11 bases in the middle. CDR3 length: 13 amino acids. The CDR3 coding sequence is TGTGCCACCTCAGACTTGACTAATGAAAAACTGTTTTTT. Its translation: CATSDLTNEKLFF.

This chain's CDR3 is CASSPPANQPQHF. In nucleotides, the CDR3 is TGTGCCAGCAGTCCCCCCGCGAATCAGCCCCAGCATTTT. V is TRBV28 and J is TRBJ1-5, with no clear D. CDR1 and CDR2 (germline): MDHEN, SYDVKM. V dropped 5 bases and J dropped 4 bases, with 9 bases sitting between them. This CDR3 comprises 13 residues.

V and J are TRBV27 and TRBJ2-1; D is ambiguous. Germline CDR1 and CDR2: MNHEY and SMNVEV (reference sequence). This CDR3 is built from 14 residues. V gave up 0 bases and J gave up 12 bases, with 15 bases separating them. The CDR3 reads CASSLSRQAGGQFF. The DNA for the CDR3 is TGTGCCAGCAGTTTATCGCGACAAGCAGGTGGGCAGTTCTTC.

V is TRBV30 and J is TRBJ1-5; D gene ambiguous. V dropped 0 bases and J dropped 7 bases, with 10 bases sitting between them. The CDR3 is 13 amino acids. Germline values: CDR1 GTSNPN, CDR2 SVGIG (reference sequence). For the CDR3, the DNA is TGTGCCTGGAGTGTAGGAGGGCGGCAGCCCCAGCATTTT. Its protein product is CAWSVGGRQPQHF.

DNA of the CDR3: TGTGCCAGCAGCTTGGCGGACACCATATATTTT. Residues: CASSLADTIYF. The rearrangement links TRBV5-5 to TRBJ1-3; D call uncertain. Germline assignment: CDR1 SGHKS and CDR2 YYEKEE (reference sequence). The CDR3 spans 11 residues. Trimming shortened V by 0 bases and J by 8 bases, and 3 bases separated the two germline ends.

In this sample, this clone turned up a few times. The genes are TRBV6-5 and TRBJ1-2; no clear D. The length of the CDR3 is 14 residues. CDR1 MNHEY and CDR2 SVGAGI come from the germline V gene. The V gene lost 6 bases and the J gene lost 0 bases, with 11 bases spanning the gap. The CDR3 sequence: CASRNTGTNYGYTF. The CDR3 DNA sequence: TGTGCCAGCAGGAACACCGGGACTAACTATGGCTACACCTTC.

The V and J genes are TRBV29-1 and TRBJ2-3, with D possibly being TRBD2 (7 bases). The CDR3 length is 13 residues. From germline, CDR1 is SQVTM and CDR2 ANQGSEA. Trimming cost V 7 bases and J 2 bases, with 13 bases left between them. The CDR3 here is CSGWGGHTDTQYF. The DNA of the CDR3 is TGCAGCGGCTGGGGGGGGCACACAGATACGCAGTATTTT.

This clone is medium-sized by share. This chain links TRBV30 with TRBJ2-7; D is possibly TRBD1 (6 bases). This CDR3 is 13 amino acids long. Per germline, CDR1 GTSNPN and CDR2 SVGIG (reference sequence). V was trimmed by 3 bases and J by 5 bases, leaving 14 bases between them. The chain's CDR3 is CAWRSGVEDEQYF. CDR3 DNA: TGTGCCTGGAGGTCAGGGGTGGAGGACGAGCAGTACTTC.

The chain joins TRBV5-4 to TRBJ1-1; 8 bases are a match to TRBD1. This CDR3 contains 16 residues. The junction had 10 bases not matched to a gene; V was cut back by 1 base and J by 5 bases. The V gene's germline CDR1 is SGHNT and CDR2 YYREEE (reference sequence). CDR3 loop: CASSLRSGGPVTEAFF. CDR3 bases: TGTGCCAGCAGCTTGAGATCAGGGGGCCCTGTAACTGAAGCTTTCTTT.

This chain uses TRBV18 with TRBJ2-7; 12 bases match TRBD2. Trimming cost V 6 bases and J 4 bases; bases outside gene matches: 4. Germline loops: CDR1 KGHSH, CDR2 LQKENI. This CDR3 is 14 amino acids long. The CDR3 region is CASSKTSGSYEQYF. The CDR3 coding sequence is TGTGCCAGCTCGAAGACTAGCGGGAGTTACGAGCAGTACTTC.

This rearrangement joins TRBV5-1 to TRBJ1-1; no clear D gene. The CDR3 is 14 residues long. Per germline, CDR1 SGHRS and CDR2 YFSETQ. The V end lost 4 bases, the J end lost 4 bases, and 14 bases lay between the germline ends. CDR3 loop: CASSQMTGVTEAFF. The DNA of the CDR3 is TGCGCCAGCAGCCAAATGACCGGGGTCACTGAAGCTTTCTTT. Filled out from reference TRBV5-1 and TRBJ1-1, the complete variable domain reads KAGVTQTPRYLIKTRGQQVTLSCSPISGHRSVSWYQQTPGQGLQFLFEYFSETQRNKGNFPGRFSGRQFSNSRSEMNVSTLELGDSALYLCASSQMTGVTEAFFGQGTRLTVV.

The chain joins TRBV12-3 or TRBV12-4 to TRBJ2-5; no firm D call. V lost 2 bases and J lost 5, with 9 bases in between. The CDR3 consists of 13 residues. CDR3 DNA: TGTGCCAGCAGTTTACGGGTCGTGGAGACCCAGTACTTC. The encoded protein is CASSLRVVETQYF.

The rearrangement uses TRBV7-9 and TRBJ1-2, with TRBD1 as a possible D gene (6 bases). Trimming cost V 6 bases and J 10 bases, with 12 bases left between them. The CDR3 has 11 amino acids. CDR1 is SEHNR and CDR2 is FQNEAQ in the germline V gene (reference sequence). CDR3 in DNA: TGTGCCAGCAGTAAGGGGGTTTCCTACACCTTC. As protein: CASSKGVSYTF.

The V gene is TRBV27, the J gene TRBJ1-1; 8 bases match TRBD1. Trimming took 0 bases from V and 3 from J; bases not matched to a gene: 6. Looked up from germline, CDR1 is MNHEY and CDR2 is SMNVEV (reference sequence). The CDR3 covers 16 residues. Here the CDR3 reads CASSLSPGGWYTEAFF. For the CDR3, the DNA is TGTGCCAGCAGTTTATCCCCAGGGGGCTGGTACACTGAAGCTTTCTTT.

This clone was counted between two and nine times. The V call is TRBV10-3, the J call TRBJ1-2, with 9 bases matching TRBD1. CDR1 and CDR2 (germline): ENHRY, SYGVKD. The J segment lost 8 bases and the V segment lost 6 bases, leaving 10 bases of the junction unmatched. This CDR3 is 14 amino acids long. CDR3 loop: CAIRQGQGGSGYTF. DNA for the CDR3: TGTGCCATCAGGCAGGGACAGGGAGGTTCCGGCTACACCTTC.

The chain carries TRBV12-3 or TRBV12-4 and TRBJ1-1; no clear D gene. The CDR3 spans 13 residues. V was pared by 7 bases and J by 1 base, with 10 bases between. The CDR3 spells CASIKSGNTEAFF. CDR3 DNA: TGTGCCAGCATTAAGAGTGGGAACACTGAAGCTTTCTTT.